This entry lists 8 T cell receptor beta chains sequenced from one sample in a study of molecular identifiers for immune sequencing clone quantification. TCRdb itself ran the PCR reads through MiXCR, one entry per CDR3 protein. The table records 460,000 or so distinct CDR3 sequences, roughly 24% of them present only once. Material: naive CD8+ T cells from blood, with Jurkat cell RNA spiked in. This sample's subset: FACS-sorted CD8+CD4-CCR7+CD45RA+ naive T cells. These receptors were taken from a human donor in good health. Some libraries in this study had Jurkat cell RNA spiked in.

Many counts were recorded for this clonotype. CDR3 DNA: TGTGCCAGCAGCGAGGACTACTCACACAATGAGCAGTTCTTC. Amino acid sequence: CASSEDYSHNEQFF. The rearrangement joins TRBV7-9 to TRBJ2-1; D perhaps matches TRBD2 (6 bases). CDR3 length: 14 residues. V was cut by 5 bases and J by 5 bases, with 13 bases left in between. Germline V gene sequence: CDR1 SEHNR, CDR2 FQNEAQ (reference sequence).

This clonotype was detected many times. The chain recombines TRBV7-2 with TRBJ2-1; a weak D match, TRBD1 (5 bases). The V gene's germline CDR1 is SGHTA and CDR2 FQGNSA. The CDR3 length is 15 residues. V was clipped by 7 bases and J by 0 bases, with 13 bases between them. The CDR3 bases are TGTGCCAGCATGCCATGGACAAACTCCTACAATGAGCAGTTCTTC. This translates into CASMPWTNSYNEQFF.

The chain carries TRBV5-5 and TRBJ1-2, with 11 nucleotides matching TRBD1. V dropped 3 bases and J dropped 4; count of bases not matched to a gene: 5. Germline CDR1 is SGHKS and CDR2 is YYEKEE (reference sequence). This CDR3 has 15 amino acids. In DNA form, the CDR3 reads TGTGCCAGCAGCTCCCGGGACAGGGGGTTCTATGGCTACACCTTC. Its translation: CASSSRDRGFYGYTF.

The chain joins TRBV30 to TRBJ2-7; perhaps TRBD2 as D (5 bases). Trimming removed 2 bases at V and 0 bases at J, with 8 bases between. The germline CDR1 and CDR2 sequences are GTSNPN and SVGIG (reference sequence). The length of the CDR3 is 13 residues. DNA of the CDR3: TGTGCCTGGAGTTTGGGAGCCTCCTACGAGCAGTACTTC. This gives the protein CAWSLGASYEQYF.

The CDR3 DNA follows: TGTGCCAGTAGTGGGGCTGGACAGTTTAGCAATCAGCCCCAGCATTTT. Its translation: CASSGAGQFSNQPQHF. The chain carries TRBV19 and TRBJ1-5; tentative D call: TRBD1 (6 bases). The CDR3 runs to 16 residues. Per the germline V gene, CDR1 is LNHDA and CDR2 is SQIVND (reference sequence). V was pared by 5 bases and J by 0 bases, with 14 bases between.

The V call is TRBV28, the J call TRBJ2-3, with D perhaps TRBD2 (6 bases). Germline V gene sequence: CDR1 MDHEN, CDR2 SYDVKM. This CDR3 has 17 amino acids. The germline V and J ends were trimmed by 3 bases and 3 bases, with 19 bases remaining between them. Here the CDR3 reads CASSLSASEVWTDTQYF. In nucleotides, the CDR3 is TGTGCCAGCAGTTTGTCGGCTAGCGAGGTTTGGACAGATACGCAGTATTTT.

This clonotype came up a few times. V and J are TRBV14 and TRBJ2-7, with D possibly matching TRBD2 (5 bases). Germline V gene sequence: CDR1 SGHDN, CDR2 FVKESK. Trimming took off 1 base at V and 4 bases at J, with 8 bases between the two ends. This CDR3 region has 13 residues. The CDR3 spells CASSQGSGYEQYF. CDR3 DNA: TGTGCCAGCAGCCAAGGTTCGGGGTACGAGCAGTACTTC.

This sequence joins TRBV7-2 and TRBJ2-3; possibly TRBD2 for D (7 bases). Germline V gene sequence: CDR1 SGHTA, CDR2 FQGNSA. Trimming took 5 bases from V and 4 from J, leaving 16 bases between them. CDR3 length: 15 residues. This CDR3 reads CASSVKGGGADTQYF. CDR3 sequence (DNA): TGTGCCAGCAGCGTCAAAGGGGGGGGGGCAGATACGCAGTATTTT.